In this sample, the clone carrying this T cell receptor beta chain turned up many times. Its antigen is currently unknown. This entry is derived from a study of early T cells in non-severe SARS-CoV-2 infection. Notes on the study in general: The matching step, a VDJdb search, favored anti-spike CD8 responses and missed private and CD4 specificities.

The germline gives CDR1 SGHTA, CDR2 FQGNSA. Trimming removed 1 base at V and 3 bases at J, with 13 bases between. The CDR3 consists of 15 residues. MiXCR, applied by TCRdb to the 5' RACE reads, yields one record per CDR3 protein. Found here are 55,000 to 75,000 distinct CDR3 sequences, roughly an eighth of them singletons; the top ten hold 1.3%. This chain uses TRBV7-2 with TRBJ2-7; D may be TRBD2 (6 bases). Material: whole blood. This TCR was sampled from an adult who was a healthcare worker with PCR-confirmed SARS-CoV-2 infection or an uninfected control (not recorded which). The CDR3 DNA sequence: TGTGCCAGCAGCTTAGGGGCGGGGCAGATCTACGAGCAGTACTTC. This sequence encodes CASSLGAGQIYEQYF. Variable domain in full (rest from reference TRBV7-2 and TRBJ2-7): GAGVSQSPSNKVTEKGKDVELRCDPISGHTALYWYRQSLGQGLEFLIYFQGNSAPDKSGLPSDRFSAERTGGSVSTLTIQRTQQEDSAVYLCASSLGAGQIYEQYFGPGTRLTVT.